The 14 T cell receptor beta chains reported below all come from one sample, sequenced in a study of T-cell reconstitution after alpha-beta-depleted transplantation in children. A library of TCRbeta sequences, prepared with unique molecular identifiers, was generated. Using its own MiXCR run on the PCR reads, TCRdb lists one record per CDR3 protein. The profile shows approximately 210,000 distinct CDR3 sequences, 13% to 15% of them singletons. The source was PBMCs from the stem cell graft donor, collected from the stem cell graft. The receptors here all came from a human donor who donated a stem cell graft to a child with acute lymphoblastic leukemia.

Note on this clonotype: This clone may be a read error of a much larger clone one base away. DNA for the CDR3: TGTGCCAGCAGTTTAGCGCATGGGATTTCACCCCTCCACTTT. Its protein is CASSLAHGISPLHF. The chain couples TRBV12-3 or TRBV12-4 to TRBJ1-6; D gene ambiguous. The CDR3 runs to 14 residues. Trimming removed 0 bases from V and 9 bases from J, with 9 bases in between.

The rearrangement joins TRBV18 to TRBJ1-4, with TRBD1 matching 8 bases. The CDR3 consists of 15 residues. V lost 6 bases, J lost 5 bases, and 8 bases stayed unmatched. Germline-derived CDR1 and CDR2 are KGHSH and LQKENI. Written as DNA, the CDR3 is TGTGCCAGCTCTCCGAACAGGGGGAGAAATGAAAAACTGTTTTTT. Protein product: CASSPNRGRNEKLFF.

This clonotype has at least ten counts. This rearrangement joins TRBV20-1 to TRBJ2-7, with a possible D match to TRBD2 (7 bases). V was shortened by 3 bases and J by 4 bases, with 22 bases between the two germline ends. CDR3 length equals 16 residues. Germline V CDR1 and CDR2: DFQATT, SNEGSKA (reference sequence). The CDR3 protein is CSASDLGGGPLYEQYF. In DNA, the CDR3 is TGCAGTGCTAGCGACTTAGGGGGGGGACCACTTTACGAGCAGTACTTC.

This clonotype was counted a few times. V usage is TRBV7-8 and J usage is TRBJ2-7; D unresolved. Per the germline V gene, CDR1 is SGHVS and CDR2 is FQNEAQ. V gave up 5 bases and J gave up 5 bases, with 13 bases separating them. CDR3 size: 13 residues. The CDR3 DNA is TGTGCCAGCAGCCATCAGGACGCCCACGAGCAGTACTTC. Encoded protein: CASSHQDAHEQYF.

There are many counts of this clonotype. This chain joins TRBV5-1 and TRBJ2-1; D may be TRBD2 (5 bases). CDR1 and CDR2 (germline): SGHRS, YFSETQ. The V gene lost 0 bases and the J gene lost 6 bases, with 13 bases spanning the gap. The CDR3 spans 15 residues. The CDR3 protein is CASSLVRGPGNEQFF. The CDR3 DNA reads as TGCGCCAGCAGCTTGGTAAGAGGGCCGGGCAATGAGCAGTTCTTC.

At least ten counts were recorded for this clonotype. V gene TRBV5-1 combines with J gene TRBJ2-2; 7 bases match TRBD2. CDR3 length: 16 residues. V was pared by 4 bases and J by 1 base, with 7 bases of the junction left unmatched. CDR1 and CDR2 (germline): SGHRS, YFSETQ. CDR3: CASSPVAGQNTGELFF. The CDR3 coding sequence is TGCGCCAGCAGCCCGGTAGCGGGTCAGAACACCGGGGAGCTGTTTTTT.

This clonotype has at least ten counts. This CDR3 reads CASSSLAVGEDTQYF. In DNA, the CDR3 is TGCGCCAGCAGCTCTCTGGCAGTGGGCGAAGATACGCAGTATTTT. The J gene is TRBJ2-3, the V gene TRBV4-1, with no clear D. The CDR3 totals 15 residues. The germline V gene encodes CDR1 MGHRA and CDR2 YSYEKL. V lost 5 bases and J lost 5, with 17 bases in between.

This clonotype appeared many times. The rearrangement uses TRBV4-1 and TRBJ2-3; tentatively, D is TRBD1 (6 bases). With 6 bases removed from V and 0 bases from J, the gap between germline ends came to 13 bases. The CDR3 is made up of 15 amino acids. CDR1 MGHRA and CDR2 YSYEKL come from the germline V gene. The CDR3 sequence is CASRQLQGSTDTQYF. The CDR3 DNA reads as TGCGCCAGCAGACAGCTACAGGGTAGCACAGATACGCAGTATTTT.

This clonotype came up many times. V and J are TRBV11-2 and TRBJ2-2; the D is unclear. The germline V gene encodes CDR1 SGHAT and CDR2 FQNNGV. Deletions cut 2 bases from V and 4 bases from J, with 11 bases between. CDR3 length: 15 amino acids. The DNA for the CDR3 is TGTGCCAGCAGCTTATCCGGACGTAGCACCGGGGAGCTGTTTTTT. It codes for CASSLSGRSTGELFF.

This clonotype has at least ten counts. This chain connects TRBV5-5 to TRBJ2-7; 7 bases match TRBD1. Germline V CDR1 and CDR2: SGHKS, YYEKEE (reference sequence). The CDR3 extends over 13 amino acids. The V and J ends lost 4 bases and 2 bases, in that order; junction bases with no gene match: 3. The CDR3 protein is CASSRTGAYEQYF. For the CDR3, the DNA is TGTGCCAGCAGCCGGACAGGCGCCTACGAGCAGTACTTC.

This clonotype showed up just a few times. The chain is built from TRBV18 and TRBJ2-1; 8 bases agree with TRBD2. CDR1 and CDR2 (germline): KGHSH, LQKENI. CDR3 size: 17 residues. J was trimmed by 9 bases and V by 2 bases; bases with no gene match: 15. CDR3 in DNA: TGTGCCAGCTCACCATTAAAAGGGAGCGGGAGAATCGCTGAGCAGTTCTTC. It codes for CASSPLKGSGRIAEQFF.

This clonotype was observed a handful of times. The rearrangement joins TRBV7-8 to TRBJ2-3; 9 bases fit TRBD2. CDR3 size: 13 residues. Germline lookup yields CDR1 SGHVS and CDR2 FQNEAQ. V trimming: 11 bases; J trimming: 2 bases; junction bases outside the gene matches: 5. CDR3 loop: CAAASGDTDTQYF. The CDR3 DNA follows: TGTGCCGCAGCTAGCGGGGACACAGATACGCAGTATTTT.

This chain joins TRBV30 and TRBJ1-1; the D is unclear. Trimming left V 4 bases short and J 4 bases short, with 13 bases between. CDR3 size: 13 residues. CDR1 is GTSNPN, CDR2 SVGIG, per germline (reference sequence). CDR3 in amino acids: CAWKVDFFTEAFF. The CDR3 DNA reads as TGTGCCTGGAAGGTTGATTTCTTCACTGAAGCTTTCTTT.

In its sample, this clonotype was seen many times. CDR3 bases: TGCAGTGCTTGGACAGGGATAGCTAACTATGGCTACACCTTC. Its translation is CSAWTGIANYGYTF. The chain has TRBV20-1 and TRBJ1-2, with TRBD1 matching 8 bases. The junction had 5 bases not matched to a gene; V was cut back by 5 bases and J by 0 bases. This CDR3 region has 14 residues. Germline lookup yields CDR1 DFQATT and CDR2 SNEGSKA (reference sequence).